This T cell receptor beta chain comes out of a study of Ad26.COV2.S vaccination and SARS-CoV-2 variants. Per germline, CDR1 MNHNY and CDR2 SVGAGI (reference sequence). The CDR3 loop spans 15 amino acids. J was trimmed by 7 bases and V by 2 bases; bases with no gene match: 7. TCRdb keeps only in-frame clones here, not all; method: immunoSEQ multiplex PCR. The sample gives over 110,000 clones, roughly 85% of which show up once; more than 4.5% is in the top ten. The sample here was peripheral blood, taken after recovery from COVID-19. The clonotype comes from a human donor who had recovered from COVID-19. The rearrangement links TRBV6-6 to TRBJ1-2; 10 bases match TRBD1. DNA for the CDR3: TGTGCCAGCAGTTACGGGCAAGACAGGGGGCTTGGCTACACCTTC. Encoded protein: CASSYGQDRGLGYTF.